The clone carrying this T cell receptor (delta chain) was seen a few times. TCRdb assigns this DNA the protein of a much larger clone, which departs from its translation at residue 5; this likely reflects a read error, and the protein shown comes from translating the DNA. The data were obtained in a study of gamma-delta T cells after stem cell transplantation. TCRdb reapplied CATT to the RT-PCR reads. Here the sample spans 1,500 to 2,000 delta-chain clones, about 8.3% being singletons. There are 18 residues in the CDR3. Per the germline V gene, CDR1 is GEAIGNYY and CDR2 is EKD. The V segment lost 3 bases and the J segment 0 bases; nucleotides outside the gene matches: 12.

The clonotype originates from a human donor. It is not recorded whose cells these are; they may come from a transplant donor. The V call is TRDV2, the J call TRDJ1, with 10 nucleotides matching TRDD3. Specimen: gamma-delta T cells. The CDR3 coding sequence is TGTGCCTGTGACTGCCTAATTACTGGGGGATCGGACACCGATAAACTCATCTTT. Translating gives CACDCLITGGSDTDKLIF.